The rows below give T cell receptor beta chains drawn from one sample of a study of shared clonotypes between healthy human individuals. Libraries were prepared by immunoSEQ multiplex PCR; TCRdb keeps only in-frame clonotypes and omits some of them. The table includes hundreds of thousands of clones, roughly 96% detected once. Input material: naive CD8+ T cells sorted from blood. These receptor sequences come from a woman between 25 and 40 years old in good health. The CDR3 runs from the conserved cysteine through the conserved F or W. D genes are given only for firm matches. A row's size may be missing; if present it is once, few, many or a size class.

TRBJ2-2 | TRBV7-9 | TRBD2 | - | 18 | CASSPRTSGRKDTGELFF | TGTGCCAGCAGCCCACGGACTAGCGGGAGGAAGGACACCGGGGAGCTGTTTTTT
TRBJ2-5 | TRBV19 | TRBD2 | - | 17 | CASSPRYSGRGLETQYF | TGTGCCAGTAGTCCGCGATATAGCGGGAGAGGGTTAGAGACCCAGTACTTC
TRBJ2-2 | TRBV27 | - | - | 14 | CASRLSVYTGELFF | TGTGCCAGCAGGCTTAGCGTGTACACCGGGGAGCTGTTTTTT
TRBJ2-1 | TRBV5-6 | - | once | 14 | CASSWGPKHNEQFF | TGTGCCAGCAGCTGGGGACCAAAACACAATGAGCAGTTCTTC
TRBJ1-5 | TRBV19 | - | - | 17 | CASSITGRRVFNQPQHF | TGTGCCAGTAGTATTACGGGCCGGAGGGTTTTTAATCAGCCCCAGCATTTT
TRBJ2-7 | TRBV27 | - | - | 13 | CASSLSGGYEQYF | TGTGCCAGCAGTTTATCGGGGGGCTACGAGCAGTACTTC
TRBJ2-7 | TRBV28 | - | once | 14 | CASSAGGLGYEQYF | TGTGCCAGCAGTGCCGGAGGTTTGGGCTACGAGCAGTACTTC
TRBJ2-3 | TRBV19 | TRBD2 | - | 15 | CASRGQGLAGDTQYF | TGTGCCAGTAGGGGCCAGGGACTAGCTGGAGATACGCAGTATTTT
TRBJ1-2 | TRBV2 | TRBD1 | once | 13 | CAGPGQGNYGYTF | TGTGCCGGGCCGGGACAGGGGAACTATGGCTACACCTTC
TRBJ2-1 | TRBV28 | TRBD2 | - | 15 | CASSRLARVYNEQFF | TGTGCCAGCAGTAGACTAGCTAGGGTTTACAATGAGCAGTTCTTC
TRBJ2-1 | TRBV7-6 | TRBD2 | - | 15 | CASSFLGGGSNEQFF | TGTGCCAGCAGCTTCCTCGGGGGAGGGTCCAATGAGCAGTTCTTC
TRBJ1-1 | TRBV28 | - | few | 11 | CASSLSSEAFF | TGTGCCAGCAGTTTATCATCTGAAGCTTTCTTT
TRBJ2-1 | TRBV15 | TRBD2 | - | 13 | CATSRVRGDEQFF | TGTGCCACCAGCAGAGTCCGGGGGGATGAGCAGTTCTTC
TRBJ2-1 | TRBV9 | - | - | 15 | CASSVTGNSYNEQFF | TGTGCCAGCAGCGTCACTGGGAACTCCTACAATGAGCAGTTCTTC
TRBJ2-1 | TRBV7-9 | TRBD2 | - | 15 | CASRLAGGPGNEQFF | TGTGCCAGCAGACTAGCGGGAGGGCCGGGAAATGAGCAGTTCTTC
TRBJ2-7 | TRBV27 | TRBD2 | - | 13 | CASKAGTSREQYF | TGTGCCAGCAAGGCCGGGACTAGCCGGGAGCAGTACTTC
TRBJ1-1 | TRBV4-1 | - | - | 13 | CASSQGHLTEAFF | TGCGCCAGCAGCCAGGGACATTTGACTGAAGCTTTCTTT
TRBJ2-7 | TRBV19 | TRBD2 | - | 16 | CASSSGGSWDSYEQYF | TGTGCCAGTAGCAGCGGCGGGAGTTGGGACTCCTACGAGCAGTACTTC
TRBJ1-1 | TRBV7-9 | - | - | 13 | CASSLLVGHESFF | TGTGCCAGCAGCTTACTTGTAGGTCACGAGAGTTTCTTT
TRBJ2-7 | TRBV25-1 | - | - | 13 | CASSARGGYEQYF | TGTGCCAGCAGTGCCAGGGGGGGCTACGAGCAGTACTTC
TRBJ1-1 | TRBV10-2 | - | few | 12 | CASSESDLDAFF | TGCGCCAGCAGTGAGTCTGATCTTGACGCTTTCTTT